These T cell receptor beta chains were read from a single sample in a study of T cells in Graves' hyperthyroidism and ophthalmopathy. TCRdb re-called the multiplex PCR reads with MiXCR, one entry per CDR3 protein. The table shows around 540,000 distinct CDR3 sequences, with around 42% occurring only once. Sequenced material: peripheral blood or thyroid tissue (not recorded which). The receptors stem from a woman aged 18-29 years with Graves' hyperthyroidism. The CDR3 runs from the conserved cysteine through the conserved F or W. The D gene is left open where the match is weak. Size tells how often a clone was seen (once, few, many) or the class of an expanded clone, and some rows leave it out.

d_call: .; v_call: TRBV9; j_call: TRBJ1-4; clone_size: .; cdr3_nt: TGTGCCAGCTCACGAGGGGTCTACGAAAAACTGTTTTTT; cdr3_aa: CASSRGVYEKLFF
d_call: TRBD2; v_call: TRBV9; j_call: TRBJ2-2; clone_size: .; cdr3_nt: TGTGCCAGCAGTCAGCGGGAGGGGCAATATAACACCGGGGAGCTGTTTTTT; cdr3_aa: CASSQREGQYNTGELFF
d_call: TRBD2; v_call: TRBV3-1; j_call: TRBJ2-7; clone_size: .; cdr3_nt: TGTGCCAGCAGCCGCGGGGTAGCGGGGGTTAACGAGCAGTACTTC; cdr3_aa: CASSRGVAGVNEQYF
d_call: .; v_call: TRBV11-1; j_call: TRBJ1-1; clone_size: .; cdr3_nt: TGTGCCAGCAGTCCTGAGGGGCGGTCGAACACTGAAGCTTTCTTT; cdr3_aa: CASSPEGRSNTEAFF
d_call: .; v_call: TRBV5-1; j_call: TRBJ1-1; clone_size: many; cdr3_nt: TGCGCCAGCAGCCTACGGGACCACGGCACTGAAGCTTTCTTT; cdr3_aa: CASSLRDHGTEAFF
d_call: .; v_call: TRBV25-1; j_call: TRBJ1-4; clone_size: .; cdr3_nt: TGTGCCAGCAGTGAATTAAATCCTTCCGGGACGAAAACGGAGAAACTGTTTTTT; cdr3_aa: CASSELNPSGTKTEKLFF
d_call: TRBD1; v_call: TRBV15; j_call: TRBJ2-7; clone_size: .; cdr3_nt: TGTGCCAGCTCACCACAGGGACAGGGATACTACGAGCAGTACTTC; cdr3_aa: CASSPQGQGYYEQYF
d_call: .; v_call: TRBV5-4; j_call: TRBJ2-5; clone_size: .; cdr3_nt: TGTGCCAGCAGCTTGGTGGCGGGATCAGAGACCCAGTACTTC; cdr3_aa: CASSLVAGSETQYF
d_call: TRBD1; v_call: TRBV2; j_call: TRBJ1-4; clone_size: many; cdr3_nt: TGTGCCAGCAGCATCGGACAGGGCTGGGAAAAACTGTTTTTT; cdr3_aa: CASSIGQGWEKLFF
d_call: .; v_call: TRBV25-1; j_call: TRBJ1-5; clone_size: .; cdr3_nt: TGTGCCAGCAGTTTTTCGACCGGGTCTACAAATCAGCCCCAGCATTTT; cdr3_aa: CASSFSTGSTNQPQHF
d_call: .; v_call: TRBV9; j_call: TRBJ1-4; clone_size: .; cdr3_nt: TGTGCCAGCAGCGTAGGGCCGGAAGCTAATGAAAAACTGTTTTTT; cdr3_aa: CASSVGPEANEKLFF
d_call: .; v_call: TRBV2; j_call: TRBJ1-5; clone_size: .; cdr3_nt: TGTGCCAGCAACCCTCCCGGTGATCAGCCCCAGCATTTT; cdr3_aa: CASNPPGDQPQHF
d_call: .; v_call: TRBV25-1; j_call: TRBJ2-7; clone_size: many; cdr3_nt: TGTGCCAGCAGTGATGGGGGACCTCCTACCGAGCAGTACTTC; cdr3_aa: CASSDGGPPTEQYF
d_call: .; v_call: TRBV7-9; j_call: TRBJ1-5; clone_size: .; cdr3_nt: TGCGCCAGCAGCCCGGGGGAGGGGCCCGCCTATAGCAATCAGCCCCAGCATTTT; cdr3_aa: CASSPGEGPAYSNQPQHF
d_call: .; v_call: TRBV29-1; j_call: TRBJ2-5; clone_size: .; cdr3_nt: TGCAGCGTAGACCCCCACGGGACCCAGGGGACCCAGTACTTC; cdr3_aa: CSVDPHGTQGTQYF
d_call: TRBD1; v_call: TRBV7-9; j_call: TRBJ1-5; clone_size: .; cdr3_nt: TGTGCCAGCAGCCTGACAGGGTTGCAGCCCCAGCATTTT; cdr3_aa: CASSLTGLQPQHF
d_call: .; v_call: TRBV19; j_call: TRBJ1-6; clone_size: .; cdr3_nt: TGTGCCAGTACCGGACCCGGAGAGAGTTCACCCCTCCACTTT; cdr3_aa: CASTGPGESSPLHF
d_call: .; v_call: TRBV25-1; j_call: TRBJ1-6; clone_size: .; cdr3_nt: TGTGCCAGCAGCCAAGATACGGGGGCAGGTTCACCCCTCCACTTT; cdr3_aa: CASSQDTGAGSPLHF
d_call: .; v_call: TRBV25-1; j_call: TRBJ1-2; clone_size: .; cdr3_nt: TGTGCCAGCAAGAACCCGGGGAATGGCTACACCTTC; cdr3_aa: CASKNPGNGYTF
d_call: .; v_call: TRBV7-8; j_call: TRBJ1-4; clone_size: .; cdr3_nt: TGTGCCAGCAGCATCGGGCAGGGAAGGTGCTTACTGTTTTTT; cdr3_aa: CASSIGQGRCLLFF
d_call: .; v_call: TRBV24-1; j_call: TRBJ1-2; clone_size: many; cdr3_nt: TGTGCCACCAGTGATAGGGCTGCAGATGGCTACACCTTC; cdr3_aa: CATSDRAADGYTF
d_call: TRBD1; v_call: TRBV7-2; j_call: TRBJ2-7; clone_size: .; cdr3_nt: TGTGCCAGCAGCCCTCTAGGGACAGGGGCCTACGAGCAGTACTTC; cdr3_aa: CASSPLGTGAYEQYF
d_call: .; v_call: TRBV29-1; j_call: TRBJ1-3; clone_size: many; cdr3_nt: TGCAGCGTTGACGCCCACGACACCATATATTTT; cdr3_aa: CSVDAHDTIYF
d_call: TRBD1; v_call: TRBV19; j_call: TRBJ2-5; clone_size: .; cdr3_nt: TGTGCCAGTACCCCGGACAGGGGGGACGGGGAGACCCAGTACTTC; cdr3_aa: CASTPDRGDGETQYF
d_call: .; v_call: TRBV2; j_call: TRBJ1-2; clone_size: many; cdr3_nt: TGTGCCAGCAGTCAGGGCTACACCTTC; cdr3_aa: CASSQGYTF
d_call: TRBD1; v_call: TRBV6-6; j_call: TRBJ1-1; clone_size: few; cdr3_nt: TGTGCCAGCATTAATGACAGGGGGAACACTGAAGCTTTCTTT; cdr3_aa: CASINDRGNTEAFF
d_call: .; v_call: TRBV10-3; j_call: TRBJ1-5; clone_size: many; cdr3_nt: TGTGCCAGCAGCGACAGGTTTGGCAATCAGCCCCAGCATTTT; cdr3_aa: CASSDRFGNQPQHF
d_call: TRBD1; v_call: TRBV9; j_call: TRBJ1-2; clone_size: .; cdr3_nt: TGTGCCAGCAGCCCCAGTGGACAGGGCGGTGGCTGGGATGGCTACACCTTC; cdr3_aa: CASSPSGQGGGWDGYTF